This T cell receptor beta chain was identified in a study of shared clonotypes between healthy human individuals. General observations from the study: Generally, estimated richness proved larger in naive subsets than it did in memory subsets. Several donors shared approximately 5% of their naive CD4 clonotypes.

The data were produced by immunoSEQ multiplex PCR, yet TCRdb's version contains in-frame clones alone and is incomplete. The sample yields about 680,000 clones, 92% seen once. A note on this clone: Its target is not known.

It was CD45RO-negative cells, positively selected for CCR7, that made up naive CD8 cells, with terminally differentiated effector memory CD45RA+ cells excluded. The CDR3 covers 13 residues. Per germline, CDR1 SEHNR and CDR2 FQNEAQ (reference sequence). The trim removed 5 bases at V and 7 bases at J, leaving 5 bases unmatched. This sequence joins TRBV7-9 and TRBJ2-7, with 10 bases that match TRBD2. The TCR was taken from a young man in good health. The sample was naive CD8+ T cells sorted from blood. The chain's CDR3 is CASSGLAVGEQYF. In nucleotides, the CDR3 is TGTGCCAGCAGCGGACTAGCGGTAGGTGAGCAGTACTTC.